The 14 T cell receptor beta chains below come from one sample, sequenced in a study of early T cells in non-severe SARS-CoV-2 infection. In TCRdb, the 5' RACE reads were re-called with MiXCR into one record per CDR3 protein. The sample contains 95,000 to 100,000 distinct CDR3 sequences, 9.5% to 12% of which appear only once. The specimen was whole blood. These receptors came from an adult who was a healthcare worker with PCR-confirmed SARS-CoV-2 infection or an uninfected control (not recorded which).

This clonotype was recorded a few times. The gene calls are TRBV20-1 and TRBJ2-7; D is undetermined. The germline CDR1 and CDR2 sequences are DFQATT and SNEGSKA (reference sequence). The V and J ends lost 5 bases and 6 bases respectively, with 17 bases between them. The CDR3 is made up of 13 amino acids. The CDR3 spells CSASSKGEGEQYF. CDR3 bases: TGCAGTGCTTCTTCAAAGGGTGAAGGCGAGCAGTACTTC.

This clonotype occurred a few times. The CDR3 bases are TGTGCCAGCAGTCGGACGTTGGGACAGGGTACCTCGGAGACCCAGTACTTC. This gives the protein CASSRTLGQGTSETQYF. The chain links TRBV12-3 or TRBV12-4 to TRBJ2-5; 9 bases line up with TRBD1. The V and J ends lost 5 bases and 5 bases, in that order; junction bases with no gene match: 15. This CDR3 region has 17 residues.

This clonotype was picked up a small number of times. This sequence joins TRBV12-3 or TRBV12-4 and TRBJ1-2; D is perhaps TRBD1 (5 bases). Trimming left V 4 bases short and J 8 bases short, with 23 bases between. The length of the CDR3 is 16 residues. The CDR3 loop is CASSYSGWGQTGGYTF. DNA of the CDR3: TGTGCCAGCAGTTACAGCGGGTGGGGCCAGACCGGCGGCTACACCTTC.

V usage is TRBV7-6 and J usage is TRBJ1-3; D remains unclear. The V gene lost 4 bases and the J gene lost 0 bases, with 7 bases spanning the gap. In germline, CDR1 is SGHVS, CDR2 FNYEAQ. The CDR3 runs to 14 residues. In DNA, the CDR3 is TGTGCCAGCAGCTCCCGGCCCTCTGGAAACACCATATATTTT. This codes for CASSSRPSGNTIYF.

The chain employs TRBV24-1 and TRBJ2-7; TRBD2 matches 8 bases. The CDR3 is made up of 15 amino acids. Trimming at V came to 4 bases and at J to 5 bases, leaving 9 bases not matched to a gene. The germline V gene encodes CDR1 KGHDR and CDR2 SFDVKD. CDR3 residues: CATSDSGRASHEQYF. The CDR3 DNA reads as TGTGCCACCAGTGACAGCGGGAGAGCAAGCCACGAGCAGTACTTC.

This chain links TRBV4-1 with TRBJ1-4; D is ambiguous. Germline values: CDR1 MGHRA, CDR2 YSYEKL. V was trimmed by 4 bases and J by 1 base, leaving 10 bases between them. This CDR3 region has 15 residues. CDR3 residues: CASSRWTGTNEKLFF. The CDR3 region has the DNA TGCGCCAGCAGCCGCTGGACGGGAACTAATGAAAAACTGTTTTTT.

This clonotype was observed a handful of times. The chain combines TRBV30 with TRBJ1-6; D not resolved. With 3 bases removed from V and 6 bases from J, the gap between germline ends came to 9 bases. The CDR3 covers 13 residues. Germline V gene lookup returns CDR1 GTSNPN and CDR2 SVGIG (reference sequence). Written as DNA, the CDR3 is TGTGCCTGGAGCCTATGGAGTAATTCACCCCTCCACTTT. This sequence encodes CAWSLWSNSPLHF.

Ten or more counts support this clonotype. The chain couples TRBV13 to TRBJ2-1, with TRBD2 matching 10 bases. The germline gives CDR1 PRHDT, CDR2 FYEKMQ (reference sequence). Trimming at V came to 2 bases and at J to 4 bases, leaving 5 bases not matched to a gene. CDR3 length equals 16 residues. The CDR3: CASSLPQLAGYNEQFF. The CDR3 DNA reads TGTGCCAGCAGCTTACCCCAACTAGCGGGATACAATGAGCAGTTCTTC.

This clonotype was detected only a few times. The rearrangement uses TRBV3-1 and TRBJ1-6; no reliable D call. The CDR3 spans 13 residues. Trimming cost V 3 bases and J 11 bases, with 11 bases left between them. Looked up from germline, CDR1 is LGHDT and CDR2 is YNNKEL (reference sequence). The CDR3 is CASSQIGMTPLHF. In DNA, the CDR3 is TGTGCCAGCAGCCAGATCGGGATGACACCCCTCCACTTT.

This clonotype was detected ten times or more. The CDR3 protein is CASSIEWRNEQFF. CDR3 nucleotide sequence: TGTGCCAGCAGTATAGAATGGAGGAATGAGCAGTTCTTC. V is TRBV6-1 and J is TRBJ2-1, with D possibly matching TRBD2 (5 bases). The V end lost 5 bases, the J end lost 7 bases, and 12 bases lay between the germline ends. Germline V gene sequence: CDR1 MNHNS, CDR2 SASEGT. The CDR3 totals 13 residues.

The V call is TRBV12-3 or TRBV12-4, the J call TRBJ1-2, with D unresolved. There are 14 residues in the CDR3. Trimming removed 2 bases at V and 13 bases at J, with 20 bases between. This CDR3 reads CASSLLPGIDKGTF. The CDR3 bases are TGTGCCAGCAGTTTACTCCCCGGGATTGACAAGGGCACCTTC.

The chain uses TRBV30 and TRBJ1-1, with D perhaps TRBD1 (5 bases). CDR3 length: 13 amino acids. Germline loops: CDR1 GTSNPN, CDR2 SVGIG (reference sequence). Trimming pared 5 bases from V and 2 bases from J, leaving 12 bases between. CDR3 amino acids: CAWGVGGNTEAFF. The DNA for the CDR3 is TGTGCCTGGGGGGTCGGGGGAAACACTGAAGCTTTCTTT.

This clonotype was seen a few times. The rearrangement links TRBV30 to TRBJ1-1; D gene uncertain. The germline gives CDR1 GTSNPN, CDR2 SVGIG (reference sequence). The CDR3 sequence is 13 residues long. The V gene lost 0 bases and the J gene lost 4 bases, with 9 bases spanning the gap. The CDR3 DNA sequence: TGTGCCTGGAGTGTACGTGAGGGCACTGAAGCTTTCTTT. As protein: CAWSVREGTEAFF.

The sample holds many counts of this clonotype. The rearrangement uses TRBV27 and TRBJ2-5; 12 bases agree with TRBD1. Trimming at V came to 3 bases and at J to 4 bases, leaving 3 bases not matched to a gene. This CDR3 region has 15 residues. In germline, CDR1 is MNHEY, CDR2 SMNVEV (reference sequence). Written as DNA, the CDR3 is TGTGCCAGCAGTTTGGGGACAGGGGGCTCAGAGACCCAGTACTTC. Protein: CASSLGTGGSETQYF.